Sequencing of this T cell receptor (beta chain) was carried out in a study of T cell changes during pregnancy in multiple sclerosis (dated by TCRdb to about 2019). As for the study more broadly: The study examined how the T cell repertoire changed over the course of pregnancy in women with multiple sclerosis.

The germline V gene encodes CDR1 SGHVS and CDR2 FNYEAQ. Ends trimmed: V by 3 bases, J by 3 bases; bases unmatched to a gene: 11. The CDR3 holds 17 amino acids from the cysteine to the phenylalanine. Just the 51-base CDR3 DNA is kept, in frame starting at base 1. The method was the immunoSEQ multiplex PCR assay. TCRdb holds this immuneACCESS table with in-frame rearrangements only. Some clones are missing; in checked studies, unresolved V genes explain under half, and the rest has no known cause. Within this sample are tens of thousands of clones, with about 91% of them counted one time only. In total, the top ten clones hold roughly 3.5% of the sample. Concerning this clone: Its antigen is unknown. No base qualities exist here, and no much larger clone lies one base off it.

The rearranged segments are TRBV7-6 and TRBJ2-5; the central 9 bases match TRBD2. Sequenced here: PBMCs, sampled in the first trimester of pregnancy. This sequence originates from a female donor in good health, serving as a control in a pregnancy study. Some clones in this sample may be carry-over from other donors' samples. In nucleotides, the sequence is TGTGCCAGCAGCTTTTTGGCTAGCGGGGAAGGAGAAGAGACCCAGTACTTC. It translates as CASSFLASGEGEETQYF.